The clone carrying this T cell receptor beta chain was observed a handful of times. Its target is not known. Primers used in a second PCR of about 6 to 11 cycles were a sample-barcoded 5' primer and a J-beta primer mix. TCRdb passed the 5' RACE reads through MiXCR, listing each CDR3 protein once. Counted here are around 650,000 distinct CDR3 sequences, roughly two fifths occurring once; the ten biggest clones make up about 32%. The data were taken from a study of blood T cells in healthy people across ages. The CDR3 runs to 14 residues. V gave up 3 bases and J gave up 6 bases, with 16 bases separating them. Looked up from germline, CDR1 is DFQATT and CDR2 is SNEGSKA (reference sequence). Study-level points and caveats: Long-lived donors carried more naive CD4+ cells and greater diversity than aged donors. The study lacked donor CMV status, which possibly confounded expanded clonotype changes.

Sequences were obtained from blood. The TCR comes from a man older than 75 in good health. The gene calls are TRBV20-1 and TRBJ2-3; D might be TRBD2 (5 bases). The CDR3 region has the DNA TGCAGTGCTAGTTTTATAGACTTAGCGGATACGCAGTATTTT. Its protein product is CSASFIDLADTQYF.